The TCR beta chain described here comes from a study of CD8 T cells in Susac syndrome. Random hexamers primed reverse transcription of about 0.45 to 1 ug RNA. Amplification of TCR beta CDR3 used immunoSEQ multiplex PCR across 54 Vbeta and 13 Jbeta. Each CDR3 protein is one row after TCRdb ran MiXCR on the immunoSEQ multiplex PCR reads. The sample holds approximately 68,000 distinct CDR3 sequences, roughly 94% seen once. The CDR3 length is 12 residues. The V gene lost 5 bases and the J gene lost 3 bases, with 4 bases spanning the gap. Germline V gene data show CDR1 as MNHEY and CDR2 as SMNVEV (reference sequence). TCR beta sequencing covered blood CD8+ and CD4+ T cells. The multiple sclerosis control group comprised treatment-naive patients with stable or active relapsing-remitting disease. About this clonotype: Antigen: not known.

Study outcomes and limitations: The study conceded that its TCR sequencing and HLA analysis involved relatively few individuals.

Sequences were obtained from CD8+ T cells from PBMCs. The chain has TRBV27 and TRBJ2-2, with D unresolved. This TCR was sampled from a human donor with multiple sclerosis. CDR3 sequence reads: CASSPHTGELFF. Written as DNA, the CDR3 is TGTGCCAGCAGTCCCCACACCGGGGAGCTGTTTTTT.